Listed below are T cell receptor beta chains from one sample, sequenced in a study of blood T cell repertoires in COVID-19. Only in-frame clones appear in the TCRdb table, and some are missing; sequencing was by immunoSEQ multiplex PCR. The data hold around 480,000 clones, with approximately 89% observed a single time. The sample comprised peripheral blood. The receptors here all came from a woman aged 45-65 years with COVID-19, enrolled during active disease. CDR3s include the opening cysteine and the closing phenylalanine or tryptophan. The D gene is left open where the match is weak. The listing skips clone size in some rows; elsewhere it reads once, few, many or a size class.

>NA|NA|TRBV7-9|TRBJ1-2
TGTGCCAGCAGCTTGGGGAGCTATGGCTACACCTTC
CASSLGSYGYTF
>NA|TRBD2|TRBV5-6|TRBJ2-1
TGTGCCAGCAACGGACTAGCGGGGGGCCTCTACAATGAGCAGTTCTTC
CASNGLAGGLYNEQFF
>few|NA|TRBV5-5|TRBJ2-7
TGTGCCAGCAGCCCTAGCTCCTACGAGCAGTACTTC
CASSPSSYEQYF
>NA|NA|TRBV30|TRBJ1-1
TGTGCCGGGACGGGCCGGGGACAGAACACTGAAGCTTTCTTT
CAGTGRGQNTEAFF
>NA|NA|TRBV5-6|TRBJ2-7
TGTGCCAGCAGCTTGGGACAATACGAGCAGTACTTC
CASSLGQYEQYF
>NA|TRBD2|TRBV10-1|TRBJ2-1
TGCGCCAGCAGTGACCTAGCGGGGGCCAGCTACAATGAGCAGTTCTTC
CASSDLAGASYNEQFF
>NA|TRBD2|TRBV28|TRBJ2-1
TGTGCCAGCAGTTGGGGGGGGTCCTCCTACAATGAGCAGTTCTTC
CASSWGGSSYNEQFF
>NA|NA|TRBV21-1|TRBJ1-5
TGTGCCAGCAGCAAACGGCCGTACATCGGGACAGGGAGTTTTAGCAATCAGCCCCAGCATTTT
CASSKRPYIGTGSFSNQPQHF
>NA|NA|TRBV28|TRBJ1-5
TGTGCCAGCAGTTTATCGGGGTACGATCAGCCCCAGCATTTT
CASSLSGYDQPQHF
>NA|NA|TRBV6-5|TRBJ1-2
TGTGCCGTCCCAGGGGTAGCTAACTATGGCTACACCTTC
CAVPGVANYGYTF
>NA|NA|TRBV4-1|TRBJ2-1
TGCGCCAGCAGCCAAGGCTTCCGGGGGGCAGAGTACAATGAGCAGTTCTTC
CASSQGFRGAEYNEQFF
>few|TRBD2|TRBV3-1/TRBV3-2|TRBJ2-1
TGTGCCAGCAGCCAAGGGCAACTAGCGGGGAACAATGAGCAGTTCTTC
CASSQGQLAGNNEQFF
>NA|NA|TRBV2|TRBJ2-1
TGTGCCAGCAGTGTGGGAACGGGGGTTTATGAGGTTGCCTACAATGAGCAGTTCTTC
CASSVGTGVYEVAYNEQFF
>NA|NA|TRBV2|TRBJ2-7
TGTGCCACCGGACAGTTCTCCTACGAGCAGTACTTC
CATGQFSYEQYF
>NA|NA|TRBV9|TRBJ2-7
TGTGCCAGCAGCGTAGGGTCGGAGGTGCAGTACTTC
CASSVGSEVQYF
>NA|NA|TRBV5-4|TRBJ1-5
TGTGCCAGCAGCTTCCTAAGAGGAAAACATAGCAATCAGCCCCAGCATTTT
CASSFLRGKHSNQPQHF
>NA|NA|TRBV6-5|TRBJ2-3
TGTGCCAGCGGGGGCAGCGGCACAGATACGCAGTATTTT
CASGGSGTDTQYF
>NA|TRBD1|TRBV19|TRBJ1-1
TGTGCCAGTAGTCCCCCGGGACAGTTCGGCACTGAAGCTTTCTTT
CASSPPGQFGTEAFF
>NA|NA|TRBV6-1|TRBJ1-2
TGTGCCAGCAGTGAATTCGACAGGCCTGGGTATGGCTACACCTTC
CASSEFDRPGYGYTF
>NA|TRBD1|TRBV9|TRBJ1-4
TGTGCCAGCAGCATAACAGGGGGCCGGGGCTATGAAAAACTGTTTTTT
CASSITGGRGYEKLFF
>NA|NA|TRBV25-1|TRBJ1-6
TGTGCCAGCAGTGACCCCGGGCAGGGCGCCCATAATTCACCCCTCCACTTT
CASSDPGQGAHNSPLHF
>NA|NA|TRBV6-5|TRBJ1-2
TGTGCCAGCAGTTCTCGCAGGATCGGCTTAAACTATGGCTACACCTTC
CASSSRRIGLNYGYTF
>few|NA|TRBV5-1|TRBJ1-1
TGCGCCAGCAGCTCACAGGGGAACACTGAAGCTTTCTTT
CASSSQGNTEAFF
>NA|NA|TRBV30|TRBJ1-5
TGTGCCTGGAGTGCGGGACATTTTAATCAGCCCCAGCATTTT
CAWSAGHFNQPQHF
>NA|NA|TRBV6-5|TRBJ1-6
TGTGCCAGCAGTTCCTCCTCGGGGGTAACACCCCTCCACTTT
CASSSSSGVTPLHF
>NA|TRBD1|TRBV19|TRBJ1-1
TGTGCCAGTAGTCAAGGACAGGGCACTGAAGCTTTCTTT
CASSQGQGTEAFF
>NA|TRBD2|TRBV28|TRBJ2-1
TGTGCCAGCCGGGGGGGAGGGCGAGACAATGAGCAGTTCTTC
CASRGGGRDNEQFF
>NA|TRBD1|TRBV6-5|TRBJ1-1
TGTGCCAGCACAGGGACAGCCTCGAACACTGAAGCTTTCTTT
CASTGTASNTEAFF
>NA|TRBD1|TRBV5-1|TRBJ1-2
TGCGCCAGCAGCATCGGACAGGGGGCTAGTGGCTACACCTTC
CASSIGQGASGYTF
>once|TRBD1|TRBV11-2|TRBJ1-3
TGTGCCAGCAGCGTTAGGCCCGGACAGGGGTCTGGAAACACCATATATTTT
CASSVRPGQGSGNTIYF
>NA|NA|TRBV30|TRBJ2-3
TGTGCCTGGACCTTAGGGGGAACTGGCACAGATACGCAGTATTTT
CAWTLGGTGTDTQYF
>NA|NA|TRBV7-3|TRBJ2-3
TGTGCCAGCAGCTCAGGGACAGATACGCAGTATTTT
CASSSGTDTQYF
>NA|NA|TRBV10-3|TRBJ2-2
TGTGCCACCCTGGCGGCAAGTACGTGGGAGCTGTTTTTT
CATLAASTWELFF
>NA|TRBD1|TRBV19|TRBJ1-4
TGTGCCAGTAGTATGGACAGGTTTAATGAAAAACTGTTTTTT
CASSMDRFNEKLFF
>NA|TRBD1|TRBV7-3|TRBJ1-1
TGTGCCAGCAGCTTAATGGGACAGGGAGAAGCTTTCTTT
CASSLMGQGEAFF
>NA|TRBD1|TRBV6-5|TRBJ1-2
TGTGCCACCCTCGGGACAGGGAGCTATGGCTACACCTTC
CATLGTGSYGYTF
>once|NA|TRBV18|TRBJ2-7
TGTGCCAGCTCCCCATGGGGGGGGCTCCCCGACGAGCAGTACTTC
CASSPWGGLPDEQYF
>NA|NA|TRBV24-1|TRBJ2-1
TGTGCCACCAGTGAGCCAGTGACTAATGAGCAGTTCTTC
CATSEPVTNEQFF
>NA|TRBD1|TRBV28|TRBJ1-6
TGTGCCAGCAGTTTTAACAGGGGTAATTCACCCCTCCACTTT
CASSFNRGNSPLHF
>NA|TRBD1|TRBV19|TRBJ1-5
TGTGCCAGTAGTTACAGACAGGGGGCACAGCCCCAGCATTTT
CASSYRQGAQPQHF
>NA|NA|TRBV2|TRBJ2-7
TGTGCCAGCAGTGAGTGGGGGGGGCTCACCTACGAGCAGTACTTC
CASSEWGGLTYEQYF
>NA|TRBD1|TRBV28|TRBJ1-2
TGTGCCAGCGCGGGTTCTTGGACAGGGGGCTATGGCTACACCTTC
CASAGSWTGGYGYTF
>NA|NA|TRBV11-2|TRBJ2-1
TGTGCCAGCAGCTTATCAAGGACAGACTACAATGAGCAGTTCTTC
CASSLSRTDYNEQFF
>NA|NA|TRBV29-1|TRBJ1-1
TGCAGCGTTCTTACACAGGGCCGAACTGAAGCTTTCTTT
CSVLTQGRTEAFF
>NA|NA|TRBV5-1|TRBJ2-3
TGCGCCAGCAGCTTAGCGGGCGCCATCACAGATACGCAGTATTTT
CASSLAGAITDTQYF
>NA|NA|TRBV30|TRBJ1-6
TGTGCCTGGAGTGTACAGGGAAATTCACCCCTCCACTTT
CAWSVQGNSPLHF
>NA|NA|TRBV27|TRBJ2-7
TGTGCCAGCAGTGAGACAGGCCCCTACGAGCAGTACTTC
CASSETGPYEQYF
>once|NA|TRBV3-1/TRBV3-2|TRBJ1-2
TGTGCCAGCAGCCAAGATCGCGGGAGGGACCCATATGGCTACACCTTC
CASSQDRGRDPYGYTF
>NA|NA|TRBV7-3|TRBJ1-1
TGTGCCAGCAGCCGACCCGGGGAGATGATTACTGAAGCTTTCTTT
CASSRPGEMITEAFF
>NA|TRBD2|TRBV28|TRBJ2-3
TGTGCCACGGCGGGGGTTCCAGATACGCAGTATTTT
CATAGVPDTQYF
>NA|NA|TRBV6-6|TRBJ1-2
TGTGCCAGCGGGGCGGGGAAAAACTATGGCTACACCTTC
CASGAGKNYGYTF
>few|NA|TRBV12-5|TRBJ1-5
TGTGCTAGTGGTTTGGTACTAGGCCGTTGGGGCAATCAGCCCCAGCATTTT
CASGLVLGRWGNQPQHF
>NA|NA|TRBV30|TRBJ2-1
TGTGCCTGGACCCCGGGGGCCTACAATGAGCAGTTCTTC
CAWTPGAYNEQFF
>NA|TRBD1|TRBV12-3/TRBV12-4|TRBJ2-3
TGTGCCAGCAGCTCCGGACAGGGGTTACAGTATTTT
CASSSGQGLQYF
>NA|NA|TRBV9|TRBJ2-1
TGTGCCAGCAGCTCTCGGACAGACAATGAGCAGTTCTTC
CASSSRTDNEQFF